This entry lists 2 T cell receptor beta chains sequenced from one sample in a study of CD8+ T cells in alopecia areata. Isolated RNA was reverse transcribed into cDNA used as the sequencing template. Generated by immunoSEQ multiplex PCR, the TCRdb table keeps only in-frame clones and is missing some. The sample consists of more than 150,000 clones, 45% to 60% of them appearing once. Sample: CD8+ T cells sorted from blood, taken at week 0. These receptors came from a human donor with alopecia areata.

The chain employs TRBV19 and TRBJ1-1; D might be TRBD1 (5 bases). From germline, CDR1 is LNHDA and CDR2 SQIVND (reference sequence). The V gene lost 5 bases and the J gene lost 1 base, with 8 bases spanning the gap. CDR3 size: 13 residues. This CDR3 is CASSRTGNTEAFF. CDR3 DNA: TGTGCCAGTAGTCGTACAGGGAACACTGAAGCTTTCTTT. Based on the CDR3 plus reference TRBV19 and TRBJ1-1, the full variable domain is DGGITQSPKYLFRKEGQNVTLSCEQNLNHDAMYWYRQDPGQGLRLIYYSQIVNDFQKGDIAEGYSVSREKKESFPLTVTSAQKNPTAFYLCASSRTGNTEAFFGQGTRLTVV.

There are a few counts of this clone. The chain recombines TRBV7-2 with TRBJ2-1; TRBD2 matches 15 bases. Germline values: CDR1 SGHTA, CDR2 FQGNSA. With 1 base clipped from V and 3 bases from J, the junction kept 7 bases outside the gene matches. This CDR3 has 19 residues. This CDR3 is CASSLDGLAGGPRYNEQFF. DNA of the CDR3: TGTGCCAGCAGCTTAGATGGACTAGCGGGGGGGCCCCGCTACAATGAGCAGTTCTTC.